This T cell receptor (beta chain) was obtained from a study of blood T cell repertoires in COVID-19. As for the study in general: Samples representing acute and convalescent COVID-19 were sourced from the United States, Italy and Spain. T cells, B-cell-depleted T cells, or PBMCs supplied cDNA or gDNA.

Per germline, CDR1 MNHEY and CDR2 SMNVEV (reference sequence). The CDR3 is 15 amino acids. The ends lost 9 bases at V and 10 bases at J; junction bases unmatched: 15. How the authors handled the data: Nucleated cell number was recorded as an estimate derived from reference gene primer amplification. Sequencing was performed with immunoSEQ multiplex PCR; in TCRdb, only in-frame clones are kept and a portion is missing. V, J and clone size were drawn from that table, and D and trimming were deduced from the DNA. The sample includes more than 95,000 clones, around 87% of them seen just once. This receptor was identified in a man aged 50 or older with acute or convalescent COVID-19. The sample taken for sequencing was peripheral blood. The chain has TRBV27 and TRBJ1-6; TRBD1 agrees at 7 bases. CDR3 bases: TGTGCCAGATTTTTTCCAGGGGGAAGGTACTCACCCCTCCACTTT. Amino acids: CARFFPGGRYSPLHF.